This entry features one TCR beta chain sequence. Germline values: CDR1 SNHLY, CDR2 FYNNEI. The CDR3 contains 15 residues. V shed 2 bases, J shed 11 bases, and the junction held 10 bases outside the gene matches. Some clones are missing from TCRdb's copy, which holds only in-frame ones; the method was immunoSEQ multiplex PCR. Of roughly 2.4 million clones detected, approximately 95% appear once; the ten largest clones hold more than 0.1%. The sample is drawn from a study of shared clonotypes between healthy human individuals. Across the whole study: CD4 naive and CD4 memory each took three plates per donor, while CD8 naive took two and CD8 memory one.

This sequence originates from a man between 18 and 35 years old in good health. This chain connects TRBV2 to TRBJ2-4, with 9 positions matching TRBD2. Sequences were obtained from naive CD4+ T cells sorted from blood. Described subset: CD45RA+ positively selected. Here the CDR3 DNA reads TGTGCCAGCAGTGAAACGGGCGGGAGGGTTGCGTTTCAGTACTTC. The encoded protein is CASSETGGRVAFQYF.